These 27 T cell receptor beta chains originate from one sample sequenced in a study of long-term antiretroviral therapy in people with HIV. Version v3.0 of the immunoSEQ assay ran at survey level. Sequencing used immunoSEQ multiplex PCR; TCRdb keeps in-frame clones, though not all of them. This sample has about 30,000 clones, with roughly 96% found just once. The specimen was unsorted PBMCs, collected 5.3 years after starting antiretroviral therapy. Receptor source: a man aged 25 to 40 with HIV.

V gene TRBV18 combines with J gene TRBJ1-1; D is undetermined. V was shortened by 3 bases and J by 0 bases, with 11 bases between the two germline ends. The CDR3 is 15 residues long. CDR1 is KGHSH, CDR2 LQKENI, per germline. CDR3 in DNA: TGTGCCAGCTCACCTCGTGAGGTGATGAACACTGAAGCTTTCTTT. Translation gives CASSPREVMNTEAFF.

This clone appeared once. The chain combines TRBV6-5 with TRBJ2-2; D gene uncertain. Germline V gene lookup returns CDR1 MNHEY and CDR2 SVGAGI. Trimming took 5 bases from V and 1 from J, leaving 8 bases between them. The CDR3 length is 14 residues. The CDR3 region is CASSPDGNTGELFF. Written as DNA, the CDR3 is TGTGCCAGCAGTCCAGACGGGAACACCGGGGAGCTGTTTTTT.

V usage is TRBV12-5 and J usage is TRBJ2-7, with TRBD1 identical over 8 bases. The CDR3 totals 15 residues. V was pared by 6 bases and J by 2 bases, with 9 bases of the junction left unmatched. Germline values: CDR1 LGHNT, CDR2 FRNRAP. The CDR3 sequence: CASGAGQGGAYEQYF. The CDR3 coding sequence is TGTGCTAGTGGCGCCGGACAGGGAGGCGCCTACGAGCAGTACTTC.

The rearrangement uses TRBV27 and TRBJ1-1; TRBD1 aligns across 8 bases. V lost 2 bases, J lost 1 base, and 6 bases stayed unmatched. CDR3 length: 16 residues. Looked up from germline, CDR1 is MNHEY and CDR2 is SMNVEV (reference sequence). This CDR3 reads CASSLRQGAKNTEAFF. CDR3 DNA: TGTGCCAGCAGTTTAAGGCAGGGGGCCAAGAACACTGAAGCTTTCTTT.

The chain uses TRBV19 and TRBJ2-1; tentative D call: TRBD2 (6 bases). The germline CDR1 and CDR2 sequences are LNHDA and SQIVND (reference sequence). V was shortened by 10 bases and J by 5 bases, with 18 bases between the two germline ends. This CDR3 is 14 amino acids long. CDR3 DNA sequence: TGTGCCACCAGGCGGGGTTTGGGTCACAATGAGCAGTTCTTC. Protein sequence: CATRRGLGHNEQFF.

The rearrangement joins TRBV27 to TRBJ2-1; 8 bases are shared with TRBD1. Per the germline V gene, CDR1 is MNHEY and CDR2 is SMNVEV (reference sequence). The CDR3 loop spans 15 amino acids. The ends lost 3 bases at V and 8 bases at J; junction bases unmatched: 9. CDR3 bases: TGTGCCAGCAGTTTTGGACAGGGTGAAGTTTATGAGCAGTTCTTC. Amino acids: CASSFGQGEVYEQFF.

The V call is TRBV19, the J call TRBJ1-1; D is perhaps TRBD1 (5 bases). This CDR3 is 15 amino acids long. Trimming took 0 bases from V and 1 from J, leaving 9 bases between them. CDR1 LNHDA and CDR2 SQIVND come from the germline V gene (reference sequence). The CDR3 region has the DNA TGTGCCAGTAGTATAGAGGGGACTTCGAACACTGAAGCTTTCTTT. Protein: CASSIEGTSNTEAFF.

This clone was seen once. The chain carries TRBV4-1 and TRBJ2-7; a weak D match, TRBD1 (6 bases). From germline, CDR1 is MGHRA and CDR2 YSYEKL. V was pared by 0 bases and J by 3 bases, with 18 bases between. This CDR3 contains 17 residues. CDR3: CASSQEIPRGPLYEQYF. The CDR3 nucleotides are TGCGCCAGCAGCCAAGAAATCCCCAGGGGCCCGCTCTACGAGCAGTACTTC.

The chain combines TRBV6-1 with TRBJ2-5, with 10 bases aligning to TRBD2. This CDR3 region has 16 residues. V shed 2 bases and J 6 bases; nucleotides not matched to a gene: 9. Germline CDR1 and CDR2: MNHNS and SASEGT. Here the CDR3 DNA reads TGTGCCAGCAGTGAACCCCCAGCGGGGGGGCCCAAGACCCAGTACTTC. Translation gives CASSEPPAGGPKTQYF.

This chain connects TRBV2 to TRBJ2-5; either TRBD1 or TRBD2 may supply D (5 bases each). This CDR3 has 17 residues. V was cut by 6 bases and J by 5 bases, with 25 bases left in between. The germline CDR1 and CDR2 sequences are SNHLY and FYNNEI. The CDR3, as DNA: TGTGCCAGCAGCCCCCCGGGGCGTAGTCGCACCGGGGAGACCCAGTACTTC. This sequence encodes CASSPPGRSRTGETQYF. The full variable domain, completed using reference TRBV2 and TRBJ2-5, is EPEVTQTPSHQVTQMGQEVILRCVPISNHLYFYWYRQILGQKVEFLVSFYNNEISEKSEIFDDQFSVERPDGSNFTLKIRSTKLEDSAMYFCASSPPGRSRTGETQYFGPGTRLLVL.

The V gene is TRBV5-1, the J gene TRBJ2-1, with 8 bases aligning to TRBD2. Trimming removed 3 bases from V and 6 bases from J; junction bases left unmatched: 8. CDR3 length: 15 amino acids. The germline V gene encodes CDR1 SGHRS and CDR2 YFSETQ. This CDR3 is CASSSDTGTSNEQFF. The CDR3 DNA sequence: TGCGCCAGCAGCTCAGATACCGGGACTAGCAATGAGCAGTTCTTC.

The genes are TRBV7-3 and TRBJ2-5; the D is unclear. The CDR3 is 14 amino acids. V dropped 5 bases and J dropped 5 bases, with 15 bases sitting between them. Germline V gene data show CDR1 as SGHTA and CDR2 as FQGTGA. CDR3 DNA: TGTGCCAGCAGCCCGAAGGCAGCGTGGGAGACCCAGTACTTC. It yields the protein CASSPKAAWETQYF. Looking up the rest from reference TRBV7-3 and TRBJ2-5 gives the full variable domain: GAGVSQTPSNKVTEKGKYVELRCDPISGHTALYWYRQSLGQGPEFLIYFQGTGAADDSGLPNDRFFAVRPEGSVSTLKIQRTERGDSAVYLCASSPKAAWETQYFGPGTRLLVL.

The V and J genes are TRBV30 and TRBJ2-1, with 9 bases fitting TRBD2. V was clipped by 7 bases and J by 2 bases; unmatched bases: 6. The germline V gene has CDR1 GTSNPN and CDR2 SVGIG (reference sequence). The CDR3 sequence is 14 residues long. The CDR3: CASSGLATYNEQFF. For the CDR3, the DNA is TGTGCCTCCTCGGGACTAGCCACCTACAATGAGCAGTTCTTC.

CDR3 DNA sequence: TGCGCCAGCAGCCAAGTCGGGGGCGACGGGGAGACCCAGTACTTC. It translates to CASSQVGGDGETQYF. The chain employs TRBV4-1 and TRBJ2-5; the D gene could be TRBD1 or TRBD2 (6 bases each). The CDR3 sequence is 15 residues long. Trimming pared 1 base from V and 5 bases from J, leaving 14 bases between. Germline loops: CDR1 MGHRA, CDR2 YSYEKL.

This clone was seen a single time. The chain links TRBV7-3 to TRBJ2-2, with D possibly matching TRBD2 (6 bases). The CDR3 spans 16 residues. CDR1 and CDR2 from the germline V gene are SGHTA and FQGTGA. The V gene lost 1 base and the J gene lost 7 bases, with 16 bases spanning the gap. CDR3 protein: CASSLMFAGIGGELFF. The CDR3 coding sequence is TGTGCCAGCAGCTTAATGTTCGCGGGGATTGGCGGGGAGCTGTTTTTT.

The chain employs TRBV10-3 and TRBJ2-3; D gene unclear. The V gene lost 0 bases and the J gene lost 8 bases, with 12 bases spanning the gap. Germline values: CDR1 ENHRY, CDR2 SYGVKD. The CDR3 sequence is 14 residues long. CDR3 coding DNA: TGTGCCATCAGTGAGTCGACTGGGTCTGGTACGCAGTATTTT. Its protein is CAISESTGSGTQYF.

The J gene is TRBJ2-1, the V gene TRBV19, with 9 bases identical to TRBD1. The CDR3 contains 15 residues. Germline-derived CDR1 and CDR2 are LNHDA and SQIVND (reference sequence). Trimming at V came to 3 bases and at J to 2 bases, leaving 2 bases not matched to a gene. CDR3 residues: CASSIGTGTYNEQFF. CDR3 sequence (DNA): TGTGCCAGTAGTATTGGGACAGGGACCTACAATGAGCAGTTCTTC.

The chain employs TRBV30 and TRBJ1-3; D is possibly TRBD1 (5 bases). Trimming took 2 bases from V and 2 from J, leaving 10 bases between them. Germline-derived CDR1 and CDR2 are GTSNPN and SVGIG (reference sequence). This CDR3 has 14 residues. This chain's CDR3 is CAWSPWGAGNTIYF. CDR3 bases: TGTGCCTGGAGTCCCTGGGGGGCTGGAAACACCATATATTTT. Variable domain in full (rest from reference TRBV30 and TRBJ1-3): SQTIHQWPATLVQPVGSPLSLECTVEGTSNPNLYWYRQAAGRGLQLLFYSVGIGQISSEVPQNLSASRPQDRQFILSSKKLLLSDSGFYLCAWSPWGAGNTIYFGEGSWLTVV.

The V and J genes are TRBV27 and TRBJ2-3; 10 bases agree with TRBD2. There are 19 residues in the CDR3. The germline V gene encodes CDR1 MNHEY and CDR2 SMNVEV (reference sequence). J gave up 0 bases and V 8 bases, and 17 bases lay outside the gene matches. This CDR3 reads CASSKTIGGLARSTDTQYF. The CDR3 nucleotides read TGTGCCAGCTCAAAAACAATAGGGGGACTAGCGCGTAGCACAGATACGCAGTATTTT.

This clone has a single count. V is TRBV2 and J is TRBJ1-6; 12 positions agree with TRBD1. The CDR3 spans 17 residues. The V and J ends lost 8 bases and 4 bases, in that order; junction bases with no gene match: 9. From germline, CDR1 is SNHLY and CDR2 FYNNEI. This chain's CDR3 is CASSMGGQGAYNSPLHF. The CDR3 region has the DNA TGTGCCAGCTCGATGGGGGGACAGGGGGCGTATAATTCACCCCTCCACTTT.

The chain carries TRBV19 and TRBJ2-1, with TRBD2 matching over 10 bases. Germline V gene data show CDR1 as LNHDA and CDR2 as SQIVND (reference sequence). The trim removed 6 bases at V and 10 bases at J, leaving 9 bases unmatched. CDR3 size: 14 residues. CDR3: CASRSAGGPKEQFF. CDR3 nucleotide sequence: TGTGCCAGTAGATCAGCGGGAGGGCCGAAAGAGCAGTTCTTC.

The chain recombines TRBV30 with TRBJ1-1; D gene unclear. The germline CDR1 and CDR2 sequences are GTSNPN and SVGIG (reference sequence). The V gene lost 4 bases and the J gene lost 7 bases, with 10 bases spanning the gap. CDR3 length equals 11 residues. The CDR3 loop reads CAWKTLDEAFF. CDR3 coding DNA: TGTGCCTGGAAAACCCTTGATGAAGCTTTCTTT.

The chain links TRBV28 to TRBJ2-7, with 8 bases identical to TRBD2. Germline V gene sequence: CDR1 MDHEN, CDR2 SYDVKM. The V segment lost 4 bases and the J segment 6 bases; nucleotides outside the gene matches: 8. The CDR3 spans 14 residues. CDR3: CASSSLASGSEQYF. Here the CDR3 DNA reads TGTGCCAGCAGTTCTCTAGCCAGCGGGAGCGAGCAGTACTTC.

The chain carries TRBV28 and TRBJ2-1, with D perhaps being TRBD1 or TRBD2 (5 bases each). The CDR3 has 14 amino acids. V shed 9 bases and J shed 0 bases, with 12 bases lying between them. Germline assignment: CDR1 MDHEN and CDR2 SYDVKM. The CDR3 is CASSSGSSYNEQFF. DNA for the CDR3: TGTGCCAGTTCCTCAGGGAGCTCCTACAATGAGCAGTTCTTC.

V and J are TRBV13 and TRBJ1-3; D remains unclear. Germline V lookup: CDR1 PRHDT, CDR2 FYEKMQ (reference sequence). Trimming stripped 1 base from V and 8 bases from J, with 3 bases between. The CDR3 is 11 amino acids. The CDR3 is CASSLADTIYF. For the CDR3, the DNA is TGTGCCAGCAGCTTAGCAGACACCATATATTTT.

In nucleotides, the CDR3 is TGTGCCAGCAGTTTATCGGGGGGTCCCTACAATGAGCAGTTCTTC. The encoded protein is CASSLSGGPYNEQFF. This chain uses TRBV27 with TRBJ2-1, with D possibly being TRBD2 (6 bases). The germline CDR1 and CDR2 sequences are MNHEY and SMNVEV (reference sequence). This CDR3 spans 15 amino acids. V was trimmed by 0 bases and J by 2 bases, leaving 8 bases between them.

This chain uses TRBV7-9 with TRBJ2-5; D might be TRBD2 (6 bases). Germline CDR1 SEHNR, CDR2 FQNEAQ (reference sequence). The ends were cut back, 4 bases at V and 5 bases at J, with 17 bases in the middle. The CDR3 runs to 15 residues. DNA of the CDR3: TGTGCCAGCAGCTACCCCAGGGTCAGCGGGGAGACCCAGTACTTC. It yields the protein CASSYPRVSGETQYF.